This T cell receptor beta chain was identified during a study of blood T cell repertoires in COVID-19. Study context: Acute and convalescent COVID-19 specimens originated in the United States, Italy and Spain. T cells, B-cell-depleted T cells, or PBMCs supplied cDNA or gDNA.

Authors' data handling: Reference gene primers were amplified, and this amplification served to estimate nucleated cell counts. The repertoire was sequenced with immunoSEQ multiplex PCR; TCRdb's copy has only in-frame clones and lacks some. That table furnishes V, J and clone size, whereas the DNA furnished D and trimming. Of about 210,000 clones listed, 83% were seen once; the top ten hold 2.5%. Germline CDR1 is SEHNR and CDR2 is FQNEAQ (reference sequence). This CDR3 is built from 15 residues. The V and J ends lost 1 base and 0 bases, in that order; junction bases with no gene match: 2. Sequenced: peripheral blood. This sequence originates from a woman in her 40s with active or convalescent COVID-19. This chain connects TRBV7-9 to TRBJ2-7; 8 nucleotides match TRBD1. CDR3: CASSLGTGRSYEQYF. In DNA form, the CDR3 reads TGTGCCAGCAGCTTAGGGACAGGGCGCTCCTACGAGCAGTACTTC.